This T cell receptor beta chain was sequenced in a study of T cell repertoires in cytomegalovirus infection. Study information: Public TCR beta signature analysis indicated the presence of both CMV infection and matching HLA type.

With regard to this clonotype: What it binds is not known.

TCRdb reprocessed the reads via MiXCR and lists one record per CDR3 protein. The sample carries some 180,000 distinct CDR3 sequences, roughly a fifth recorded once. Study-wide findings and caveats: Adding up the frequency of public TCR beta families identified people who carried CMV plus the relevant HLA. There were HLA-C-restricted CMV-specific TCR beta clonotypes dominating the ex vivo response.

What was sequenced was PBMCs. This receptor was identified in a human donor in good health (CMV status not recorded). Some clones in this sample may be carry-over from other donors' samples.

CDR3 sequence (DNA): TGTGCCAGCAGCACAGGACTATCCTACAATGAGCAGTTCTTC. Translating gives CASSTGLSYNEQFF. The chain employs TRBV7-9 and TRBJ2-1; tentative D call: TRBD2 (6 bases). The germline V gene has CDR1 SEHNR and CDR2 FQNEAQ (reference sequence). Trimming shortened V by 5 bases and J by 1 base, and 9 bases separated the two germline ends. CDR3 length equals 14 residues.